The sequence of this T cell receptor beta chain was determined in a study of tumor and adjacent non-tumor tissue in lung cancer. As to this clonotype: Its target is not known. Compared with germline, one end of the junction differs, possibly owing to a read error.

Study-wide results and caveats: TCR diversity was significantly greater in tumor than normal lung tissue. Tumor TCR diversity, when higher, was linked to shorter survival. Tumor repertoires had a smaller top 100 clone share than normal lung.

No cell sorting was done before RNA was extracted from the tissue. Looked up from germline, CDR1 is MNHEY and CDR2 is SVGEGT. The CDR3 is 14 residues long. The library came from three nested PCR rounds adapted from ARM-PCR protocols. TCRdb fed the multiplex PCR reads into MiXCR, producing one record per CDR3 protein. This table has over 100,000 distinct CDR3 sequences, more than 60% appearing once. This receptor was taken from a woman aged 60-75 years with non-small cell lung cancer. Sample: lung tumor tissue. The rearrangement links TRBV6-2 or TRBV6-3 to TRBJ1-3; D gene unclear. CDR3 nucleotides: TGTGACAGCAGTTACTCGAACTCTGGAAACACCATATATTTT. Encoded protein: CDSSYSNSGNTIYF.